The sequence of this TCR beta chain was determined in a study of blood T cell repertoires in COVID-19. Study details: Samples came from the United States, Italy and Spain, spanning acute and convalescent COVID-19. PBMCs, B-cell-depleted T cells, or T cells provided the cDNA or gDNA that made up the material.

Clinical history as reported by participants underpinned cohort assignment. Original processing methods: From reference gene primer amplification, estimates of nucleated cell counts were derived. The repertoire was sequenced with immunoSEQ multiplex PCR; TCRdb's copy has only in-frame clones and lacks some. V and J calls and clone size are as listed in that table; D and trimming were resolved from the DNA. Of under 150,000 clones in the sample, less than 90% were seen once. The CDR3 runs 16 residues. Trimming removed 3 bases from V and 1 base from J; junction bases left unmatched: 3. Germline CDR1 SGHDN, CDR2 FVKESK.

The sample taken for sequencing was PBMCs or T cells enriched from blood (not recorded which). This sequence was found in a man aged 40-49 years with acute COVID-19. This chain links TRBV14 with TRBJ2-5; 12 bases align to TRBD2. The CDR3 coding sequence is TGTGCCAGCAGCCACTGGACTAGCGGGATCCAAGAGACCCAGTACTTC. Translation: CASSHWTSGIQETQYF.